The subject of this entry is one TCR beta chain. No antigen is known for it. Mismatch repair deficiency was confirmed in all patients, by PCR or immunohistochemistry. TCR sequencing covered a few patients who responded to pembrolizumab. The source of the sample is a study of PD-1 blockade in mismatch repair-deficient tumors. Study-level background: Enrolled about 2012-2016, patients had progressing, pretreated mismatch repair-deficient cancers of 11 to 13 types.

The CDR3 runs 15 residues. Trimming removed 5 bases from V and 6 bases from J; junction bases left unmatched: 7. The V gene's germline CDR1 is PRHDT and CDR2 FYEKMQ (reference sequence). TCRdb's copy holds only in-frame clones and misses some; the assay was immunoSEQ multiplex PCR. The table has under 150,000 clones, approximately 90% seen once; the top ten hold roughly 13%. Study-level results: Rapid post-treatment expansion, then contraction, generally preceding radiologic response, marked tumor-resident clones.

This clonotype originated in an adult with mismatch repair-deficient cancer. Sequenced material: peripheral blood, taken 44 weeks after starting pembrolizumab. The chain links TRBV13 to TRBJ2-1, with TRBD2 matching over 10 bases. CDR3 sequence: CASSPRTSGPNEQFF. The CDR3 DNA is TGTGCCAGCAGCCCGAGGACTAGCGGTCCCAATGAGCAGTTCTTC. Combining the CDR3 with reference TRBV13 and TRBJ2-1 gives the whole variable domain AAGVIQSPRHLIKEKRETATLKCYPIPRHDTVYWYQQGPGQDPQFLISFYEKMQSDKGSIPDRFSAQQFSDYHSELNMSSLELGDSALYFCASSPRTSGPNEQFFGPGTRLTVL.